This passage covers 26 T cell receptor beta chains from one sample sequenced in a study of shared clonotypes between healthy human individuals. Assay: immunoSEQ multiplex PCR; the TCRdb copy retains only in-frame clones and omits some. Of roughly 2.2 million clones in the sample, just under 95% were seen once. Sequencing was carried out using naive CD4+ T cells from PBMCs. Subset of the sample: CD45RA+ positively selected. These receptor sequences come from a man younger than 30 in good health. Some clones in this sample may be carry-over from other donors' samples.

This clone was seen only once. The gene calls are TRBV30 and TRBJ1-2, with 9 positions matching TRBD1. Germline V gene sequence: CDR1 GTSNPN, CDR2 SVGIG (reference sequence). The CDR3 contains 13 residues. V lost 5 bases and J lost 5; bases outside the gene matches: 6. The CDR3 region has the DNA TGTGCCTGGCAACAGGGGGCCGGGTATGGCTACACCTTC. Protein product: CAWQQGAGYGYTF.

The chain couples TRBV19 to TRBJ1-1; D gene unclear. The CDR3 extends over 15 amino acids. In germline, CDR1 is LNHDA, CDR2 SQIVND (reference sequence). V lost 2 bases to trimming and J lost 3 bases, with 13 bases between them. The chain's CDR3 is CASSIRVHLDTEAFF. As DNA, the CDR3 is TGTGCCAGTAGTATAAGGGTACACTTGGACACTGAAGCTTTCTTT.

The chain couples TRBV29-1 to TRBJ2-1; the match to TRBD2 covers 8 bases. The germline gives CDR1 SQVTM, CDR2 ANQGSEA. V shed 0 bases, J shed 6 bases, and the junction held 13 bases outside the gene matches. The CDR3 totals 17 residues. The CDR3 is CSVEDLRAGGVLNEQFF. The CDR3 nucleotides read TGCAGCGTTGAAGATCTAAGGGCGGGAGGAGTCCTCAATGAGCAGTTCTTC.

The chain couples TRBV5-8 to TRBJ1-1; possible D gene TRBD1, 6 bases. The V gene lost 0 bases and the J gene lost 1 base, with 16 bases spanning the gap. CDR1 and CDR2 (germline): SGHTS, YDEGEE. CDR3 length equals 17 residues. CDR3 residues: CASSLVWTVQRNTEAFF. In nucleotides, the CDR3 is TGTGCCAGCAGCTTGGTTTGGACAGTCCAAAGGAACACTGAAGCTTTCTTT.

This chain connects TRBV29-1 to TRBJ2-5; 9 bases align to TRBD1. Germline assignment: CDR1 SQVTM and CDR2 ANQGSEA. V trimming: 7 bases; J trimming: 5 bases; junction bases outside the gene matches: 11. This CDR3 comprises 14 residues. Here the CDR3 DNA reads TGCAGCGGTAAGGACAGGGGAAGACAGGAGACCCAGTACTTC. Amino acid sequence: CSGKDRGRQETQYF.

The chain recombines TRBV10-3 with TRBJ1-3; unclear D gene. The ends were cut back, 3 bases at V and 0 bases at J, with 6 bases in the middle. Germline V gene lookup returns CDR1 ENHRY and CDR2 SYGVKD. CDR3 size: 14 residues. CDR3 nucleotide sequence: TGTGCCATCAGTGACGCCTTCTCTGGAAACACCATATATTTT. It translates to CAISDAFSGNTIYF.

This chain connects TRBV7-8 to TRBJ2-7, with no clear D. V was trimmed by 3 bases and J by 4 bases, leaving 16 bases between them. In germline, CDR1 is SGHVS, CDR2 FQNEAQ. This CDR3 comprises 15 residues. For the CDR3, the DNA is TGTGCCAGCAGCTTTTCGTCAGGCCCGCAATACGAGCAGTACTTC. This codes for CASSFSSGPQYEQYF.

This chain uses TRBV28 with TRBJ1-2; D might be TRBD1 (5 bases). Germline V lookup: CDR1 MDHEN, CDR2 SYDVKM. This CDR3 contains 12 residues. V was trimmed by 3 bases and J by 7 bases, leaving 9 bases between them. The DNA of the CDR3 is TGTGCCAGCAGTTTCAGGGTTGCTGGCTACACCTTC. As protein: CASSFRVAGYTF.

This clone was seen a single time. The rearrangement links TRBV11-1 to TRBJ2-2; D unresolved. Germline CDR1 is SGHAT and CDR2 is FQDESV (reference sequence). Trimming stripped 5 bases from V and 5 bases from J, with 9 bases between. The CDR3 extends over 13 amino acids. CDR3 in amino acids: CASSLDGTGELFF. The CDR3 DNA reads as TGTGCCAGCAGCCTGGACGGTACCGGGGAGCTGTTTTTT.

The chain combines TRBV18 with TRBJ2-5; D unresolved. There are 15 residues in the CDR3. CDR1 KGHSH and CDR2 LQKENI come from the germline V gene. V was pared by 3 bases and J by 2 bases, with 13 bases between. CDR3 region: CASSPLLQAQETQYF. In nucleotides, the CDR3 is TGTGCCAGCTCACCCCTCTTGCAGGCACAAGAGACCCAGTACTTC. Supplemented by reference TRBV18 and TRBJ2-5, the full variable domain reads NAGVMQNPRHLVRRRGQEARLRCSPMKGHSHVYWYRQLPEEGLKFMVYLQKENIIDESGMPKERFSAEFPKEGPSILRIQQVVRGDSAAYFCASSPLLQAQETQYFGPGTRLLVL.

About this clone itself: The same CDR3 arises from other DNA sequences in this sample as well. This sequence joins TRBV6-5 and TRBJ2-7; 9 nucleotides line up with TRBD1. Germline V gene lookup returns CDR1 MNHEY and CDR2 SVGAGI. J was trimmed by 2 bases and V by 2 bases; bases with no gene match: 1. The CDR3 consists of 14 residues. DNA of the CDR3: TGTGCCAGCAGTTACGGACAGGGGCCCTACGAGCAGTACTTC. It codes for CASSYGQGPYEQYF.

This clone came up once. The chain combines TRBV13 with TRBJ1-5; a weak D match, TRBD1 (6 bases). The length of the CDR3 is 17 residues. The V end lost 5 bases, the J end lost 2 bases, and 19 bases lay between the germline ends. Germline lookup yields CDR1 PRHDT and CDR2 FYEKMQ (reference sequence). In DNA, the CDR3 is TGTGCCAGCAGCGCAAGTAGTTCAGGGGAGGGCAATCAGCCCCAGCATTTT. This codes for CASSASSSGEGNQPQHF.

V is TRBV7-9 and J is TRBJ1-2; a weak D match, TRBD1 (5 bases). V was cut by 5 bases and J by 9 bases, with 19 bases left in between. CDR3 length: 14 residues. CDR1 and CDR2 (germline): SEHNR, FQNEAQ (reference sequence). CDR3 sequence: CASSPWGDLRSYTF. The CDR3 bases are TGTGCCAGCAGCCCCTGGGGGGACCTTAGGAGCTACACCTTC.

The CDR3 region is CASSRGSADTQYF. DNA of the CDR3: TGCGCCAGCAGCAGGGGGAGCGCAGATACGCAGTATTTT. The chain has TRBV4-3 and TRBJ2-3; perhaps TRBD1 as D (6 bases). CDR3 length equals 13 residues. Deletions cut 5 bases from V and 4 bases from J, with 10 bases between. Germline CDR1 LGHNA, CDR2 YSLEER.

The sample holds a few counts of this clone. The chain couples TRBV7-9 to TRBJ2-2, with 7 nucleotides matching TRBD2. Per the germline V gene, CDR1 is SEHNR and CDR2 is FQNEAQ (reference sequence). This CDR3 region has 16 residues. The ends lost 2 bases at V and 4 bases at J; junction bases unmatched: 7. In nucleotides, the CDR3 is TGTGCCAGCAGCTTATTCGGGACTACCCTCACCGGGGAGCTGTTTTTT. Its translation is CASSLFGTTLTGELFF.

The rearrangement joins TRBV9 to TRBJ2-1, with 11 bases that match TRBD2. Germline lookup yields CDR1 SGDLS and CDR2 YYNGEE. The trim removed 0 bases at V and 4 bases at J, leaving 9 bases unmatched. CDR3 size: 18 residues. The CDR3 nucleotides read TGTGCCAGCAGCGTAGCTACCGCGACTAGCGGGACGTACAATGAGCAGTTCTTC. Amino acids: CASSVATATSGTYNEQFF.

This clone was seen a handful of times. The same CDR3 also results from other DNA sequences found in this sample. CDR3 coding DNA: TGTGCCAGCAGCCAAGACATGAACACTGAAGCTTTCTTT. Its translation: CASSQDMNTEAFF. The rearrangement uses TRBV14 and TRBJ1-1; no firm D call. V dropped 0 bases and J dropped 0 bases, with 2 bases sitting between them. The CDR3 contains 13 residues. CDR1 and CDR2 from the germline V gene are SGHDN and FVKESK.

V is TRBV7-9 and J is TRBJ2-5; 9 bases are shared with TRBD2. The CDR3 consists of 17 residues. The V and J ends lost 4 bases and 2 bases, in that order; junction bases with no gene match: 11. Germline CDR1 and CDR2: SEHNR and FQNEAQ (reference sequence). The CDR3 DNA follows: TGTGCCAGCAGCTCCCGCCGAGCTAGCGGGGTACAAGAGACCCAGTACTTC. Encoded protein: CASSSRRASGVQETQYF.

The chain is built from TRBV5-1 and TRBJ2-7, with 8 bases that match TRBD1. J lost 6 bases, V lost 4 bases, and 9 bases had no gene match. In germline, CDR1 is SGHRS, CDR2 YFSETQ. The CDR3 consists of 14 residues. CDR3 in amino acids: CASSGPGTGSEQYF. The CDR3 nucleotides are TGCGCCAGCAGCGGGCCCGGGACAGGAAGCGAGCAGTACTTC.

This clone was picked up one time. This chain joins TRBV11-2 and TRBJ2-5; no reliable D call. The DNA matches TRBJ2-7 better at its end, which makes the J call doubtful. The CDR3 is 12 residues long. Germline values: CDR1 SGHAT, CDR2 FQNNGV. CDR3 protein: CASSLLVGEQYF. CDR3 nucleotides: TGTGCCAGCAGCCTATTAGTCGGCGAGCAGTACTTC.

V and J are TRBV5-1 and TRBJ2-3, with D hard to call. The CDR3 consists of 11 residues. Per the germline V gene, CDR1 is SGHRS and CDR2 is YFSETQ. The V gene lost 4 bases and the J gene lost 6 bases, with 6 bases spanning the gap. The CDR3: CASSAEDTQYF. CDR3 coding DNA: TGCGCCAGCAGCGCAGAGGATACGCAGTATTTT.

The chain couples TRBV5-6 to TRBJ2-7; 10 bases match TRBD1. The CDR3 length is 14 residues. The V gene end was trimmed by 4 bases and the J gene end by 4 bases; junction bases not matched to a gene: 5. Germline V CDR1 and CDR2: SGHDT, YYEEEE. CDR3 nucleotides: TGTGCCAGCAGCCCGGGACAGGGGCGATACGAGCAGTACTTC. Translated: CASSPGQGRYEQYF.

Worth noting for this clone: Other DNA sequences in this sample translate to the same CDR3. The chain employs TRBV29-1 and TRBJ2-5; TRBD2 aligns across 9 bases. The CDR3 contains 13 residues. V trimming: 4 bases; J trimming: 3 bases; junction bases outside the gene matches: 3. Germline CDR1 SQVTM, CDR2 ANQGSEA. The CDR3 DNA sequence: TGCAGCGTTGCTAGCGGGACAGAAGAGACCCAGTACTTC. This sequence encodes CSVASGTEETQYF. The entire variable domain, with the rest obtained from reference TRBV29-1 and TRBJ2-5, is as follows: SAVISQKPSRDICQRGTSLTIQCQVDSQVTMMFWYRQQPGQSLTLIATANQGSEATYESGFVIDKFPISRPNLTFSTLTVSNMSPEDSSIYLCSVASGTEETQYFGPGTRLLVL.

This chain links TRBV6-5 with TRBJ2-7; possibly TRBD1 or TRBD2 for D (5 bases each). Germline loops: CDR1 MNHEY, CDR2 SVGAGI. The CDR3 is made up of 16 amino acids. Trimming shortened V by 3 bases and J by 0 bases, and 15 bases separated the two germline ends. The CDR3 is CASSYTRGSYSYEQYF. The CDR3 nucleotides are TGTGCCAGCAGTTATACGAGGGGATCTTACTCCTACGAGCAGTACTTC.

This chain uses TRBV28 with TRBJ2-5; no clear D. The CDR3 contains 13 residues. The V end lost 7 bases, the J end lost 4 bases, and 13 bases lay between the germline ends. In germline, CDR1 is MDHEN, CDR2 SYDVKM. CDR3 in DNA: TGTGCCAGCAACGAGGAGCCCCCAGAGACCCAGTACTTC. The encoded protein is CASNEEPPETQYF.

This clone occurred once. The chain joins TRBV5-6 to TRBJ1-3; tentatively, D is TRBD1 (6 bases). The V gene lost 0 bases and the J gene lost 0 bases, with 10 bases spanning the gap. This CDR3 comprises 16 residues. Germline V gene data show CDR1 as SGHDT and CDR2 as YYEEEE. The CDR3 spells CASSLVQDSSGNTIYF. CDR3 DNA: TGTGCCAGCAGCTTGGTACAGGACAGCTCTGGAAACACCATATATTTT.